The 15 T cell receptor beta chains in this list originate from one sample, sequenced in a study of blood T cell repertoires in COVID-19. Profiled with immunoSEQ multiplex PCR; TCRdb holds only in-frame clones, not every one. The repertoire has over 200,000 clones, 88% of them found once; the top ten carry 2.5% to 3.5%. The sample taken for sequencing was peripheral blood. The receptors were sampled from a woman in her sixties with acute or convalescent COVID-19.

The chain recombines TRBV24-1 with TRBJ1-2, with TRBD1 identical over 10 bases. This CDR3 contains 15 residues. Germline assignment: CDR1 KGHDR and CDR2 SFDVKD. The J segment lost 4 bases and the V segment lost 3 bases, leaving 4 bases of the junction unmatched. This chain's CDR3 is CATSDRQGAGYGYTF. In DNA form, the CDR3 reads TGTGCCACCAGTGATCGACAGGGGGCCGGCTATGGCTACACCTTC.

J is TRBJ2-5 and V is TRBV2; perhaps TRBD1 as D (5 bases). V lost 6 bases to trimming and J lost 2 bases, with 10 bases between them. Germline values: CDR1 SNHLY, CDR2 FYNNEI. The CDR3 runs to 13 residues. CDR3 residues: CASRWQGQETQYF. The CDR3 DNA reads TGTGCCAGCAGATGGCAGGGACAAGAGACCCAGTACTTC.

V gene TRBV27 combines with J gene TRBJ1-5, with 7 bases lining up with TRBD1. Per the germline V gene, CDR1 is MNHEY and CDR2 is SMNVEV (reference sequence). There are 16 residues in the CDR3. The V segment lost 6 bases and the J segment 3 bases; nucleotides outside the gene matches: 11. The CDR3 spells CASRMTGHGDNQPQHF. CDR3 DNA: TGTGCCAGCAGGATGACAGGGCATGGGGACAATCAGCCCCAGCATTTT.

The V gene is TRBV7-3, the J gene TRBJ2-5; 13 bases align to TRBD2. The germline V gene has CDR1 SGHTA and CDR2 FQGTGA. V lost 4 bases to trimming and J lost 2 bases; unmatched junction nucleotides: 7. The CDR3 totals 17 residues. The CDR3 is CASSSLGLAGLQETQYF. The CDR3, as DNA: TGTGCCAGCAGCTCTCTGGGACTAGCGGGGCTTCAAGAGACCCAGTACTTC.

The V and J genes are TRBV4-1 and TRBJ2-1; no definite D call. V shed 1 base and J shed 6 bases, with 13 bases lying between them. This CDR3 has 15 residues. In germline, CDR1 is MGHRA, CDR2 YSYEKL. The CDR3 nucleotides read TGCGCCAGCAGCCAAGGCCTAGTGAGCCCCAATGAGCAGTTCTTC. The encoded protein is CASSQGLVSPNEQFF.

This clone was seen a few times. The V gene is TRBV19, the J gene TRBJ2-1; 7 positions match TRBD1. Germline lookup yields CDR1 LNHDA and CDR2 SQIVND (reference sequence). The CDR3 consists of 14 residues. V gave up 5 bases and J gave up 5 bases; unmatched junction bases: 6. As DNA, the CDR3 is TGTGCCAGTAGTGCAGGGACAGTTAACAATGAGCAGTTCTTC. The encoded protein is CASSAGTVNNEQFF.

The sample holds a few counts of this clone. The chain combines TRBV30 with TRBJ1-6; no reliable D call. The CDR3 runs to 15 residues. CDR1 is GTSNPN, CDR2 SVGIG, per germline (reference sequence). V was clipped by 5 bases and J by 7 bases, with 18 bases between them. CDR3 DNA sequence: TGTGCCTGGCACTACGTGGAGAGGGCCAATTCACCCCTCCACTTT. It specifies CAWHYVERANSPLHF.

The gene calls are TRBV4-3 and TRBJ1-4; no reliable D call. This CDR3 region has 16 residues. With 2 bases removed from V and 7 bases from J, the gap between germline ends came to 17 bases. Germline CDR1 and CDR2: LGHNA and YSLEER. The CDR3 DNA sequence: TGCGCCAGCAGCCAACTGGACTATGCGCGAATTGAAAAACTGTTTTTT. Protein: CASSQLDYARIEKLFF.

The chain links TRBV4-1 to TRBJ1-2, with TRBD1 as a possible D gene (5 bases). There are 15 residues in the CDR3. Trimming cost V 1 base and J 0 bases, with 9 bases left between them. Germline CDR1 reads MGHRA; CDR2 reads YSYEKL. CDR3 sequence reads: CASSQVRGANYGYTF. CDR3 sequence (DNA): TGCGCCAGCAGCCAAGTCCGGGGGGCTAACTATGGCTACACCTTC.

V and J are TRBV4-1 and TRBJ1-6; TRBD1 aligns across 12 bases. Trimming removed 0 bases from V and 7 bases from J; junction bases left unmatched: 4. The CDR3 runs 17 residues. Per germline, CDR1 MGHRA and CDR2 YSYEKL. In DNA form, the CDR3 reads TGCGCCAGCAGCCAAGACGGGACAGGGGGCTTGAATTCACCCCTCCACTTT. Its protein product is CASSQDGTGGLNSPLHF.

Regarding this clone: A read error may produce the germline difference seen at one junction end. In nucleotides, the CDR3 is TGTGCCAGCAGTTCCCTTGGGCAGGGGGCCCAAAAGACCCAGTACTTC. Translation gives CASSSLGQGAQKTQYF. The rearrangement uses TRBV28 and TRBJ2-5, with 8 bases that match TRBD1. The CDR3 has 16 amino acids. CDR1 MDHEN and CDR2 SYDVKM come from the germline V gene.

The chain joins TRBV11-2 to TRBJ1-6; D is unresolved. V lost 5 bases and J lost 10, with 12 bases in between. The CDR3 consists of 13 residues. Per germline, CDR1 SGHAT and CDR2 FQNNGV. The DNA of the CDR3 is TGTGCCAGCAGCCCCCCCCCTCCCTCACCCCTCCACTTT. Amino acids: CASSPPPPSPLHF. The full variable domain, with the rest looked up from reference TRBV11-2 and TRBJ1-6, is EAGVAQSPRYKIIEKRQSVAFWCNPISGHATLYWYQQILGQGPKLLIQFQNNGVVDDSQLPKDRFSAERLKGVDSTLKIQPAKLEDSAVYLCASSPPPPSPLHFGNGTRLTVT.

This rearrangement joins TRBV27 to TRBJ1-1; 8 bases line up with TRBD1. This CDR3 region has 15 residues. The V gene end was trimmed by 7 bases and the J gene end by 1 base; junction bases not matched to a gene: 8. Germline lookup yields CDR1 MNHEY and CDR2 SMNVEV (reference sequence). In DNA form, the CDR3 reads TGTGCCAGCAATAATCACGGGACAGGGAACACTGAAGCTTTCTTT. Residues: CASNNHGTGNTEAFF.

The rearrangement links TRBV5-1 to TRBJ2-7; TRBD1 matches 10 bases. Per germline, CDR1 SGHRS and CDR2 YFSETQ. The J segment lost 3 bases and the V segment lost 4 bases, leaving 19 bases of the junction unmatched. The length of the CDR3 is 19 residues. CDR3 loop: CASSPATGGAKGQNYEQYF. The CDR3 DNA follows: TGCGCCAGCAGCCCAGCGACAGGGGGCGCAAAAGGACAGAACTACGAGCAGTACTTC.

The chain carries TRBV28 and TRBJ1-5, with 10 bases matching TRBD1. With 5 bases clipped from V and 2 bases from J, the junction kept 6 bases outside the gene matches. The CDR3 is made up of 16 amino acids. Germline CDR1 and CDR2: MDHEN and SYDVKM. CDR3 amino acids: CASSLSGTGGNQPQHF. The CDR3 coding sequence is TGTGCCAGCAGTCTCTCCGGGACAGGGGGCAATCAGCCCCAGCATTTT.